This TCR beta chain stems from a study of T-cell reconstitution after alpha-beta-depleted transplantation in children. This clonotype has at least ten counts. Its antigen remains unknown. The CDR3 loop spans 13 amino acids. From germline, CDR1 is SGHRS and CDR2 YFSETQ. V was pared by 3 bases and J by 4 bases, with 3 bases of the junction left unmatched. Study-wide results and limits: Hyperexpanded clones declined; after one year, newly produced T cells mostly supplied diversity. Several hundred rapidly expanded clones from non-depleted graft cells reportedly supplied alpha-beta T cells about two months post-transplant. TCRbeta diversity was high at day 60 in some patients (a result of surviving recipient T cells and thymic progenitors).

The TCRbeta library was prepared with unique molecular identifiers. TCRdb reanalysed the PCR reads using MiXCR and keeps one entry per CDR3 protein. Of roughly 82,000 distinct CDR3 sequences in the sample, about 14% were seen once. The sequencing used PBMCs, mostly from graft donor cells, collected 180 days after TCRalphabeta/CD19-depleted stem cell transplant. This TCR was sampled from a male patient between 2 and 10 years old who had a stem cell transplant for acute lymphoblastic leukemia, so the T cells may come from the graft donor. The chain joins TRBV5-1 to TRBJ2-7; TRBD1 agrees at 8 bases. The CDR3: CASSSGQDYEQYF. The CDR3 coding sequence is TGCGCCAGCAGCTCGGGACAGGATTACGAGCAGTACTTC.